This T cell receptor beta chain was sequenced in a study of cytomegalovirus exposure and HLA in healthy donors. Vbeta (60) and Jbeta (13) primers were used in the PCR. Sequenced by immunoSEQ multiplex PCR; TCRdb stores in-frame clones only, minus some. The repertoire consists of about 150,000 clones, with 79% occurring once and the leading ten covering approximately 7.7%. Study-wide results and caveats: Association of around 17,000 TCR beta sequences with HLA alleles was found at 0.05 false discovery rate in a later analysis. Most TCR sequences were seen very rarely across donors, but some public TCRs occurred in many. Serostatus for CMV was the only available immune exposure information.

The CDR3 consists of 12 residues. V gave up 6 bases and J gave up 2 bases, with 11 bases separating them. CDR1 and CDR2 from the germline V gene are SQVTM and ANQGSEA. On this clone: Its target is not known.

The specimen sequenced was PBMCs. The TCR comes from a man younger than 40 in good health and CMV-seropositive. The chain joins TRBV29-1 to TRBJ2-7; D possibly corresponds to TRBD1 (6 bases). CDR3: CSVAGTTYEQYF. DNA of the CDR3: TGCAGCGTCGCCGGGACAACCTACGAGCAGTACTTC.